Given below is one T cell receptor (beta chain) in context. Its specificity is not known. Germline CDR1 SGHAT, CDR2 FQNNGV. V dropped 1 base and J dropped 7; count of bases not matched to a gene: 4. The CDR3 has 14 amino acids. This entry comes from a study of cytomegalovirus exposure and HLA in healthy donors. General study findings and limits: Clusters of TCRs from the first cohort tended to co-occur in the 100 to 150 validation repertoires (as a later analysis found). TCR beta chains numbering 164 were designated cytomegalovirus-associated. In vitro checks showed that a few CMV-associated chains really do target CMV antigens.

Only in-frame clones appear in the TCRdb table, and some are missing; sequencing was by immunoSEQ multiplex PCR. The sample shows around 95,000 clones, around 85% of them seen only once. The chain has TRBV11-2 and TRBJ2-1, with 7 bases that match TRBD2. Source material: PBMCs. The clonotype comes from a man between 18 and 35 years old in good health and CMV-seropositive. The CDR3 spells CASSLAGAGNEQFF. The CDR3 bases are TGTGCCAGCAGCTTAGCGGGAGCGGGGAATGAGCAGTTCTTC. Together with reference TRBV11-2 and TRBJ2-1, the CDR3 gives the full variable domain: EAGVAQSPRYKIIEKRQSVAFWCNPISGHATLYWYQQILGQGPKLLIQFQNNGVVDDSQLPKDRFSAERLKGVDSTLKIQPAKLEDSAVYLCASSLAGAGNEQFFGPGTRLTVL.